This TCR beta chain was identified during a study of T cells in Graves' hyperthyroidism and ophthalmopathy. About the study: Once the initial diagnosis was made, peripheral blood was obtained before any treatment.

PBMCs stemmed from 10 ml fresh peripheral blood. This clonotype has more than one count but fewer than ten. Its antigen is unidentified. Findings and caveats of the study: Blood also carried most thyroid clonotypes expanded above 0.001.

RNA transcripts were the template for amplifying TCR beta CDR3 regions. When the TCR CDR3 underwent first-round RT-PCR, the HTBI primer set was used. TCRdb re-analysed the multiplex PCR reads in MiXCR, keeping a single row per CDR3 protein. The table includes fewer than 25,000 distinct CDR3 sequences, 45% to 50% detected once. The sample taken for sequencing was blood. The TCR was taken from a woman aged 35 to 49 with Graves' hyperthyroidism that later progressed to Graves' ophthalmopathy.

Written as DNA, the CDR3 is TGCGCCAGCAGTGAGTCGGTAGCAAAAGATACGCAGTATTTT. It is translated as CASSESVAKDTQYF. The V and J genes are TRBV10-1 and TRBJ2-3, with D uncertain. In germline, CDR1 is WNHNN, CDR2 SYGVQD (reference sequence). The V and J ends lost 0 bases and 5 bases respectively, with 9 bases between them. The CDR3 is made up of 14 amino acids.